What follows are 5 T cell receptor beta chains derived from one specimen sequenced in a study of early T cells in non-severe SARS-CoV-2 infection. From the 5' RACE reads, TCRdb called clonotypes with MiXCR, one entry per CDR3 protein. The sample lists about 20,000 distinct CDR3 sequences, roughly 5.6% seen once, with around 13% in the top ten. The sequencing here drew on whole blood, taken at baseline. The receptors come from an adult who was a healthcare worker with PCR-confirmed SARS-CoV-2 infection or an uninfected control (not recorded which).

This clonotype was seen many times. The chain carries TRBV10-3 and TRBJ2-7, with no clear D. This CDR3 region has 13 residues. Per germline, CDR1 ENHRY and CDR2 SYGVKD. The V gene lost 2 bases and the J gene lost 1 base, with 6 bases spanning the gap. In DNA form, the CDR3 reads TGTGCCATCAGTGAGGGGAAATCCTACGAGCAGTACTTC. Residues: CAISEGKSYEQYF.

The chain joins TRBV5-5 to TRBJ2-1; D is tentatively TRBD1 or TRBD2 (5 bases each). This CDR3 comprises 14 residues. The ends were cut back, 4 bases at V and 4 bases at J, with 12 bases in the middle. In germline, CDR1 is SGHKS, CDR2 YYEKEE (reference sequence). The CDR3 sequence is CASSPGWGYNEQFF. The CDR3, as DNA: TGTGCCAGCAGCCCAGGGTGGGGGTACAATGAGCAGTTCTTC.

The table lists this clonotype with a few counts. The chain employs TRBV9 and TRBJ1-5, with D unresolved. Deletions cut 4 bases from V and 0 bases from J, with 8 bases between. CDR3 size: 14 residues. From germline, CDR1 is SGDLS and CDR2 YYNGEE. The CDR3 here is CASSPGVSNQPQHF. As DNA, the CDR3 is TGTGCCAGCAGCCCGGGAGTTAGCAATCAGCCCCAGCATTTT.

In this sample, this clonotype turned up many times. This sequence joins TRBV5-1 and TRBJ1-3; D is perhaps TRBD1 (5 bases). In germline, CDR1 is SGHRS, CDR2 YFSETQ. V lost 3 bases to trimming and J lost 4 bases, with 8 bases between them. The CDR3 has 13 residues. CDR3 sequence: CASSSGQGNTIYF. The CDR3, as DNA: TGCGCCAGCAGCTCGGGGCAAGGAAACACCATATATTTT.

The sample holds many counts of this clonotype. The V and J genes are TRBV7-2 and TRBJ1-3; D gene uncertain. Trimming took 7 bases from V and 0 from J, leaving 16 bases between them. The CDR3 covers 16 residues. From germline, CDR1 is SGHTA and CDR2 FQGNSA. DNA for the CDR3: TGTGCCAGCACCCCCAGCCGGCTTAACTCTGGAAACACCATATATTTT. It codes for CASTPSRLNSGNTIYF.